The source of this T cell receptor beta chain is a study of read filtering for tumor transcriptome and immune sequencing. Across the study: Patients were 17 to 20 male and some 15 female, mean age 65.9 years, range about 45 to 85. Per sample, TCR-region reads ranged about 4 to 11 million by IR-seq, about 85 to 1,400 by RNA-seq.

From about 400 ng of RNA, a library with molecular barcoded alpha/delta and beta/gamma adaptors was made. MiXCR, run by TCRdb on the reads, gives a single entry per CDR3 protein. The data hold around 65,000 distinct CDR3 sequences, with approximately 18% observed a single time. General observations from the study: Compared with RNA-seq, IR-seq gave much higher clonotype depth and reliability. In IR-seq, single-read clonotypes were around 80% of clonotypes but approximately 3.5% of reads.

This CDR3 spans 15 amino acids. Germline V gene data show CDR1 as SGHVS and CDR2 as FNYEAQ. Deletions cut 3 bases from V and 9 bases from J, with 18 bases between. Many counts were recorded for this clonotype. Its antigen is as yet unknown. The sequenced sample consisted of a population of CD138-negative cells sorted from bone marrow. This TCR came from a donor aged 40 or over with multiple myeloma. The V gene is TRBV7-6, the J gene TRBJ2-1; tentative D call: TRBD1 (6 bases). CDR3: CASSFLQGSSGEQFF. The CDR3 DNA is TGTGCCAGCAGCTTCTTACAGGGTTCCAGCGGTGAGCAGTTCTTC.